This TCR beta chain came from a study of molecular identifiers for immune sequencing clone quantification. One entry per CDR3 protein, called by TCRdb with MiXCR from the PCR reads. The profile covers about 320,000 distinct CDR3 sequences, with about 22% appearing a single time and approximately 0.85% taken by the ten largest. This clonotype was seen at least ten times. The CDR3 has 13 residues. V lost 9 bases, J lost 8 bases, and 9 bases stayed unmatched. V gene TRBV12-3 or TRBV12-4 combines with J gene TRBJ2-4; 8 bases match TRBD2. The sample comprised naive CD8+ T cells from blood, with Jurkat cell RNA spiked in. Subset in this sample: FACS-sorted CD8+CD4-CCR7+CD45RA+ naive T cells. This TCR was sampled from a human donor in good health. Some libraries in this study had Jurkat cell RNA spiked in. The CDR3 is CARKSGGEDIQYF. In nucleotides, the CDR3 is TGTGCCAGAAAAAGCGGGGGAGAAGACATTCAGTACTTC.